This T cell receptor beta chain was recovered during a study of blood T cells in healthy people across ages (dated by TCRdb to 2013 to 2016). Looking at the study overall: Template switching captured roughly one uniquely barcoded TCR beta cDNA molecule per two T cells in model experiments. Donors were grouped into four age groups: young (average about 15 years), middle-aged (39), aged (around 60) and long-lived (just over 80). Using the same blood draw, the study looked at two additional independent replicas of 1 million unique cDNA reads for two donors, one aged 18 to 30 and the other aged 80 or older. To avoid experimental bias, donors of different ages were randomly spread across the sequencing lanes. To track age-related changes in TCR beta repertoire diversity, the study relied on deep sequencing normalized with unique cDNA molecular identifiers. Overall study results and their limits: Estimates of total diversity based on one million sequenced T cells were regarded as lower bounds and as underestimates. The CMV infection status of donors was not known, potentially confounding age-related changes in expanded clonotypes. Compared with the aged group, the long-lived group had more naive CD4+ T cells, fewer expanded clones and increased TCR diversity, suggesting age selection. Because profiling used bulk unsorted PBMCs, naive and antigen-experienced compartments could not be compared conclusively. Observed TCR beta diversity correlated strongly with the percentage of naive T cells measured by flow cytometry. As age increased, observed TCR beta diversity per million T cells dropped in a roughly linear way, and a significant reduction was already evident by age approximately 40.

In regard to this clonotype: What this receptor recognizes is not known. Per-nucleotide qualities are absent, and no much larger clonotype sits a single base away.

The library was made by 5' RACE. The second PCR ran for roughly 7 to 11 cycles and used a J-beta primer mix along with a sample-barcoded 5' primer. A template-switch 5' adaptor carrying 12 random nucleotides introduced a unique molecular identifier onto each TCR beta cDNA molecule. At least 3 million CDR3-containing paired-end reads were obtained from each sample. All of the RNA was converted into first-strand cDNA using the Mint cDNA synthesis kit, with a TRBC-specific oligonucleotide serving as the primer. All cDNA was treated with uracil-DNA glycosylase and then went through a first 18-cycle PCR with the universal primers M1SS and BC2_uni_R. Per the authors' processing: For normalization, 1 million high-quality reads were randomly selected from each sample, with every read carrying a distinct molecular identifier. Instead of being binned into consensus sequences, reads that shared molecular identifiers were thrown out. CDR3 identification, clonotype clustering and error correction used MiTCR with a Q25 quality threshold and the strictest error-elimination algorithm. A nonparametric unseen species model with Euler transformation was used to estimate a lower bound on total TCR beta diversity. Using fastp trimming at Q25 and MiXCR clonotype assembly, TCRdb reanalyzed the public sequencing data and kept in-frame beta chains. Each entry merges the rows of one CDR3 protein and shows their most common DNA and genes. These V and J calls derive from TCRdb rather than the authors' analysis. This sample is represented by approximately 1,700,000 distinct CDR3 sequences; around 40% of them were singletons. The ten largest clones add up to more than 20% of the sample.

Donors were a few dozen systemically healthy Caucasian individuals from Russia aged roughly 6 to 100 years. Each donor gave approximately 9.4 milliliters of peripheral blood, drawn into EDTA-treated Vacutainer tubes. Ficoll-Paque density-gradient centrifugation was used to isolate PBMCs, with at least 6.5 million per sample. Trizol reagent was used to extract total RNA from PBMCs, with at least 6 micrograms per sample. Naive CD45RAhigh/CD27high T cell percentages were measured by flow cytometry on a PBMC aliquot from every donor. V and J are trimmed by 7 bases and 0 bases, and the gene matches miss 6 bases of the junction. Reading the germline V gene (reference sequence) gives CDR1 SEHNR and CDR2 FQNEAQ. Including cysteine and phenylalanine, the CDR3 has 14 amino acids. Only the CDR3 part of the read is kept: 42 bases, read in frame from the first base.

The chain employs TRBV7-9 and TRBJ2-7; 7 junctional bases match TRBD1. The sequenced material came from blood. This sequence originates from a human donor in good health. The CDR3 corresponds to CASTPGDSSYEQYF. The sequenced DNA is TGTGCCAGCACACCAGGGGACAGCTCCTACGAGCAGTACTTC.